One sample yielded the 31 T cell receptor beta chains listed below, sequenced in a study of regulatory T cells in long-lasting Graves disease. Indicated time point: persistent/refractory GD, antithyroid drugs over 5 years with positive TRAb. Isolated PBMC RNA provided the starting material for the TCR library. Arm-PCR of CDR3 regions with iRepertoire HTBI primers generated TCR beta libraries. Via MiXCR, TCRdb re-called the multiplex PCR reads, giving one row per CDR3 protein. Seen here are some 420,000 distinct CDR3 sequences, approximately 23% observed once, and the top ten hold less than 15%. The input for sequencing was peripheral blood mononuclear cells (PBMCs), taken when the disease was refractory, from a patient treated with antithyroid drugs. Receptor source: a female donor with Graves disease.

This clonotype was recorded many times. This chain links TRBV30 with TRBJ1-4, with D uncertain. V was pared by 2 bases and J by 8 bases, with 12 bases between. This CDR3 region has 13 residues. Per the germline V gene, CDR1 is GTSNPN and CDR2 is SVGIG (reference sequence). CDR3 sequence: CAWSHSSDEKLFF. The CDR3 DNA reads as TGTGCCTGGAGTCATTCCTCGGACGAAAAACTGTTTTTT.

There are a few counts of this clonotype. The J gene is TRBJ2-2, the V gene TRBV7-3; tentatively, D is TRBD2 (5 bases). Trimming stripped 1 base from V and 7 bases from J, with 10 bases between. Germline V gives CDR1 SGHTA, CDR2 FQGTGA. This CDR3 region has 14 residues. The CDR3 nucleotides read TGTGCCAGCAGCTTAAACGGAGAGGGCGGGGAGCTGTTTTTT. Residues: CASSLNGEGGELFF.

Written as DNA, the CDR3 is TGCAGTGCTAAAGAGGCTAGCGGGGGGCTCCAGCCCCAGCATTTT. This encodes CSAKEASGGLQPQHF. V gene TRBV20-1 combines with J gene TRBJ1-5; perhaps TRBD1 as D (6 bases). The CDR3 is 15 amino acids. Germline values: CDR1 DFQATT, CDR2 SNEGSKA (reference sequence). V lost 4 bases and J lost 7, with 20 bases in between.

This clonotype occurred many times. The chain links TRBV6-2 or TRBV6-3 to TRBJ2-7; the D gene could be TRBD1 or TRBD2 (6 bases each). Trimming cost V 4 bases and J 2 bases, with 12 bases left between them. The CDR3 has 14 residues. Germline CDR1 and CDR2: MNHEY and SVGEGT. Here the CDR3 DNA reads TGTGCCAGCAGTTCCGAGGGGGGCACCTACGAGCAGTACTTC. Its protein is CASSSEGGTYEQYF.

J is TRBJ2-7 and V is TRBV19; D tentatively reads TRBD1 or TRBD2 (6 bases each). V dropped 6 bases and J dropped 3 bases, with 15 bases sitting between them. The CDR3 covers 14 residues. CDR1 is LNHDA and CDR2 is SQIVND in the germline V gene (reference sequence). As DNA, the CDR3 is TGTGCCAGTAGCCCCAGAGGGGGGTACTACGAGCAGTACTTC. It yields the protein CASSPRGGYYEQYF.

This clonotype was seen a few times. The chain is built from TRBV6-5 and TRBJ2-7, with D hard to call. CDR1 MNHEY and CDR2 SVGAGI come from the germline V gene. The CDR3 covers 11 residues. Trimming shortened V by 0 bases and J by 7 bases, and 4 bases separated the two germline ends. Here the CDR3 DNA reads TGTGCCAGCAGTTACTCTTGGGAGCAGTACTTC. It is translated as CASSYSWEQYF.

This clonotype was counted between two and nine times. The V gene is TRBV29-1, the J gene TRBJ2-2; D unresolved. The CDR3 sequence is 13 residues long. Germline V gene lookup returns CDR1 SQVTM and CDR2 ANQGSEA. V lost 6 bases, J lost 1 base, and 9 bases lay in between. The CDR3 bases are TGCAGCGTCCTTCCATTGAACACCGGGGAGCTGTTTTTT. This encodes CSVLPLNTGELFF.

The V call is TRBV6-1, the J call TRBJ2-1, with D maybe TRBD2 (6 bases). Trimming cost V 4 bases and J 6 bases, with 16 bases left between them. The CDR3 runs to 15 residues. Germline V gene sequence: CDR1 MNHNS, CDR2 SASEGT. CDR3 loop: CASSVSLGRGNEQFF. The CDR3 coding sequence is TGTGCCAGCAGTGTCTCCCTCGGGCGGGGCAATGAGCAGTTCTTC.

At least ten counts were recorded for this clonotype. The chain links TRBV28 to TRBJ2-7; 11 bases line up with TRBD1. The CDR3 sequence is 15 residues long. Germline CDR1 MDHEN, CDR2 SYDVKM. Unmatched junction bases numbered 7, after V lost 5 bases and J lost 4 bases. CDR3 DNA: TGTGCCAGCAGTCCTCCGGGACAGGGGGGATACGAGCAGTACTTC. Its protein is CASSPPGQGGYEQYF.

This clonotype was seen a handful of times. Here the CDR3 reads CASSLATGRSEAFF. For the CDR3, the DNA is TGTGCCAGCAGCTTAGCGACAGGGAGGTCTGAAGCTTTCTTT. This chain uses TRBV7-9 with TRBJ1-1; TRBD1 agrees at 7 bases. The CDR3 consists of 14 residues. Trimming at V came to 0 bases and at J to 6 bases, leaving 4 bases not matched to a gene. The germline gives CDR1 SEHNR, CDR2 FQNEAQ (reference sequence).

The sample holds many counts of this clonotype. The DNA of the CDR3 is TGTGCCAGCAGTTTGCCTAGCGGGAGAGAGACCCAGTACTTC. The encoded protein is CASSLPSGRETQYF. The chain employs TRBV28 and TRBJ2-5, with 10 bases aligning to TRBD2. V lost 3 bases, J lost 4 bases, and 2 bases stayed unmatched. The length of the CDR3 is 14 residues. Germline lookup yields CDR1 MDHEN and CDR2 SYDVKM.

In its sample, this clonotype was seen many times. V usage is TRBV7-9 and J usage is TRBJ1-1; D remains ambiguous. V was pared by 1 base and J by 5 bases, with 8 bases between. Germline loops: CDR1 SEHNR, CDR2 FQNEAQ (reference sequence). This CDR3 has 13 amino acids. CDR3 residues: CASSLDRITEAFF. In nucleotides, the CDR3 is TGTGCCAGCAGCTTAGACCGAATTACTGAAGCTTTCTTT. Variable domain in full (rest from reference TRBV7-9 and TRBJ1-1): DTGVSQNPRHKITKRGQNVTFRCDPISEHNRLYWYRQTLGQGPEFLTYFQNEAQLEKSRLLSDRFSAERPKGSFSTLEIQRTEQGDSAMYLCASSLDRITEAFFGQGTRLTVV.

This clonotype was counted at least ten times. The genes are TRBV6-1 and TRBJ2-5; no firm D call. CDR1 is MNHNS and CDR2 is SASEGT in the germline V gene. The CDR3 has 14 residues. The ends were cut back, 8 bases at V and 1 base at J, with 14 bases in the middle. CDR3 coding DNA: TGTGCCAGCGGGGTTGGGCAGACCCAAGAGACCCAGTACTTC. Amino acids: CASGVGQTQETQYF.

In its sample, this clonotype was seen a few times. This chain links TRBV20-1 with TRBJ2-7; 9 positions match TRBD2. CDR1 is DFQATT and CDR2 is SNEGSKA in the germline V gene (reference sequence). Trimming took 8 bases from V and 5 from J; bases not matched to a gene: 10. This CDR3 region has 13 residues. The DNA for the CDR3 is TGCAGTACCCGGTGGGGCGGGAGGGACGAGCAGTACTTC. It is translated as CSTRWGGRDEQYF.

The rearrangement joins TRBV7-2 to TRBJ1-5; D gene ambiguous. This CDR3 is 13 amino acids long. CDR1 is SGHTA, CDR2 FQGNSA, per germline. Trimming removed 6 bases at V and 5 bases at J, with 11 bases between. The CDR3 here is CASSPNADQPQHF. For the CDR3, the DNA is TGTGCCAGCAGTCCCAACGCTGATCAGCCCCAGCATTTT.

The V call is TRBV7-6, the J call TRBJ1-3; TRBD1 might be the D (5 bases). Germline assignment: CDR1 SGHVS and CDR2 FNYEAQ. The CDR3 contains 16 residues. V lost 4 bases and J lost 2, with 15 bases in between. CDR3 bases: TGTGCCAGCAGCTCCCCTGACAGAGAGCCTGGAAACACCATATATTTT. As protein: CASSSPDREPGNTIYF.

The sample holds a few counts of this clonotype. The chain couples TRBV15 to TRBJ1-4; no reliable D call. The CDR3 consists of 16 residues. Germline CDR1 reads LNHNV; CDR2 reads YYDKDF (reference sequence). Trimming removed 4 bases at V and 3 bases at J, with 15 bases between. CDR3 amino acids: CATSTGQNQPNEKLFF. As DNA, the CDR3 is TGTGCCACCAGCACAGGCCAAAACCAACCTAATGAAAAACTGTTTTTT.

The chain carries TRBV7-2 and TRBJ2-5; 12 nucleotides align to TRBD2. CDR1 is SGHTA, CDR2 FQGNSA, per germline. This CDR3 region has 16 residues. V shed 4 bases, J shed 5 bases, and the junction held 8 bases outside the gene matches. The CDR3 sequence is CASSSPSGGAVETQYF. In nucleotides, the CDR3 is TGTGCCAGCAGCTCTCCTAGCGGGGGGGCCGTGGAGACCCAGTACTTC.

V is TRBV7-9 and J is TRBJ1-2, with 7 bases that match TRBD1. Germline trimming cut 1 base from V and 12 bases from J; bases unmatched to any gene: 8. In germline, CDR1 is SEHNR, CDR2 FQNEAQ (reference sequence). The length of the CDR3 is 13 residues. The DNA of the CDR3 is TGTGCCAGCAGCTTAGTTGTAGGGACAGAAGACACCTTC. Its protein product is CASSLVVGTEDTF.

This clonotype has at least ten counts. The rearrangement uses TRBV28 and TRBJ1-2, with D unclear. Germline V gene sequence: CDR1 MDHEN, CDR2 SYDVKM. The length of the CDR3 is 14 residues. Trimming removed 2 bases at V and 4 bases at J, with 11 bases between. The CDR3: CASSLGRNTYGYTF. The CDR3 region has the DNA TGTGCCAGCAGTTTAGGGCGGAACACCTATGGCTACACCTTC.

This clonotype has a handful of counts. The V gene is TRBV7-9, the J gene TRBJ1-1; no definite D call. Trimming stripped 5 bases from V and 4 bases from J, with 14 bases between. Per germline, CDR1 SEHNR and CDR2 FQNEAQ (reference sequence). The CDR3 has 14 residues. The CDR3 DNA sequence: TGTGCCAGCAGCGGAGGTGCGGGGTCCACTGAAGCTTTCTTT. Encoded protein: CASSGGAGSTEAFF.

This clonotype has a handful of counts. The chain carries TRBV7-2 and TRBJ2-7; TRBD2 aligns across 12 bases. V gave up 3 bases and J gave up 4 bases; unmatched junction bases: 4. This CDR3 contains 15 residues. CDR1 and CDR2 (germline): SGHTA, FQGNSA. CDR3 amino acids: CASSFRLAGEYEQYF. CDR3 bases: TGTGCCAGCAGCTTTAGACTAGCGGGAGAATACGAGCAGTACTTC.

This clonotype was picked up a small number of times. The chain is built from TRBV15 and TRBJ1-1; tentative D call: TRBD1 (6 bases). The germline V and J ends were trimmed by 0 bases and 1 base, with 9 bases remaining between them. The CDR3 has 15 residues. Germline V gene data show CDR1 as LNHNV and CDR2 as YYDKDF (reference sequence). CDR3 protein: CATSRDRGRNTEAFF. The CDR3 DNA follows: TGTGCCACCAGCAGAGACAGGGGACGGAACACTGAAGCTTTCTTT.

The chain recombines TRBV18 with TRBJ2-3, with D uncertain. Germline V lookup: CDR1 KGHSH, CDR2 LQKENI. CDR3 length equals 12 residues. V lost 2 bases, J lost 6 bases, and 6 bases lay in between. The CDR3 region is CASSPLGDTQYF. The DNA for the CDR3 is TGTGCCAGCTCACCATTGGGGGATACGCAGTATTTT.

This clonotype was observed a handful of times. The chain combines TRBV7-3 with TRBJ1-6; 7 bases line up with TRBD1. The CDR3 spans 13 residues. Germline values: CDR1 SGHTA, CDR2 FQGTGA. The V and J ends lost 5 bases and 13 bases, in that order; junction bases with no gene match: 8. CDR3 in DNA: TGTGCCAGCAGCCCACGACAGGGCTCGCCCCTCCACTTT. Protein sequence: CASSPRQGSPLHF.

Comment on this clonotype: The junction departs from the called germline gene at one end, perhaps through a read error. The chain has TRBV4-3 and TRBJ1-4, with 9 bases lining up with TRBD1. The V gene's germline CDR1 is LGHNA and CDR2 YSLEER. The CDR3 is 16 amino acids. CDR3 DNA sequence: TGCGCCAGCAACCGCAACGCCGGGACAGGGAATGGAAAACTGTTTTTT. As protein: CASNRNAGTGNGKLFF.

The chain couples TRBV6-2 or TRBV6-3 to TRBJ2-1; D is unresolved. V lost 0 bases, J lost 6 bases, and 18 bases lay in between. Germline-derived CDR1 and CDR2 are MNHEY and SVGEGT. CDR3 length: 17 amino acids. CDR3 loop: CASSYSLRSSDPNEQFF. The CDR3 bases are TGTGCCAGCAGTTACTCTCTGCGGAGCAGCGACCCCAATGAGCAGTTCTTC.

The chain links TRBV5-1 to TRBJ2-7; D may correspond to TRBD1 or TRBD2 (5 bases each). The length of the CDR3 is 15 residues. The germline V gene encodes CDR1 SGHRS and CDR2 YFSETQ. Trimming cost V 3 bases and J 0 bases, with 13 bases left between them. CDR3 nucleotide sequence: TGCGCCAGCAGCTGGCTTGGGGGTGACTCCTACGAGCAGTACTTC. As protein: CASSWLGGDSYEQYF.

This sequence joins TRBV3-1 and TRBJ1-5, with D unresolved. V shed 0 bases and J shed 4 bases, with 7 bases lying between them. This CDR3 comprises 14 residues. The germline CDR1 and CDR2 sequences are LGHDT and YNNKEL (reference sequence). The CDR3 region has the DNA TGTGCCAGCAGCCAAGATACAGTAAATCAGCCCCAGCATTTT. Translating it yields CASSQDTVNQPQHF.

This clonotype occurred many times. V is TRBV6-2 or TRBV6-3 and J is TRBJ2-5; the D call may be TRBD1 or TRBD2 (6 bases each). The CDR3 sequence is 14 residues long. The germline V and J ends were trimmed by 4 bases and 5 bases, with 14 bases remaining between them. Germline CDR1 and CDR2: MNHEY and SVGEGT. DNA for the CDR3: TGTGCCAGCAGTTCCTTAGGGGGGATGGAGACCCAGTACTTC. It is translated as CASSSLGGMETQYF.

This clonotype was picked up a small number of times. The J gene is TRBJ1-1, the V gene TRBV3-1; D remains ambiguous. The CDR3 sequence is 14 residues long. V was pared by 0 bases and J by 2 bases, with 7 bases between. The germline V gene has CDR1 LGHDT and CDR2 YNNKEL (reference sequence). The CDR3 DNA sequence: TGTGCCAGCAGCCAAGAATGGGTAAACACTGAAGCTTTCTTT. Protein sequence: CASSQEWVNTEAFF.